These 8 T cell receptor beta chains share one sample of origin, sequenced in a study of OX40 agonist ivuxolimab in advanced cancers. Assay used: immunoSEQ multiplex PCR; TCRdb lists only in-frame clones, some missing. This repertoire shows about 79,000 clones, 80% to 95% found once; its top ten account for 0.25% to 0.35%. Specimen: CD4+ or CD8+ T cells sorted from blood, collected in a trial of the OX40 agonist ivuxolimab. These TCRs come from an adult with an advanced solid tumor such as melanoma, head and neck, liver or kidney cancer.

This chain connects TRBV5-1 to TRBJ2-2, with D possibly TRBD2 on 6 matching bases. Germline loops: CDR1 SGHRS, CDR2 YFSETQ. V was pared by 4 bases and J by 0 bases, with 10 bases between. There are 15 residues in the CDR3. CDR3 sequence reads: CASSAGTSNTGELFF. The CDR3 DNA reads TGCGCCAGCAGCGCCGGGACTTCGAACACCGGGGAGCTGTTTTTT. Full variable domain (rest looked up from reference TRBV5-1 and TRBJ2-2): KAGVTQTPRYLIKTRGQQVTLSCSPISGHRSVSWYQQTPGQGLQFLFEYFSETQRNKGNFPGRFSGRQFSNSRSEMNVSTLELGDSALYLCASSAGTSNTGELFFGEGSRLTVL.

The chain is built from TRBV28 and TRBJ1-1, with a tentative D call TRBD1 (6 bases). This CDR3 spans 15 amino acids. Germline CDR1 is MDHEN and CDR2 is SYDVKM. Trimming took 2 bases from V and 0 from J, leaving 10 bases between them. CDR3: CASSLPPGVNTEAFF. DNA for the CDR3: TGTGCCAGCAGTTTACCCCCAGGGGTGAACACTGAAGCTTTCTTT. The variable domain in full, with the rest retrieved from reference TRBV28 and TRBJ1-1, is DVKVTQSSRYLVKRTGEKVFLECVQDMDHENMFWYRQDPGLGLRLIYFSYDVKMKEKGDIPEGYSVSREKKERFSLILESASTNQTSMYLCASSLPPGVNTEAFFGQGTRLTVV.

V usage is TRBV2 and J usage is TRBJ2-2, with D possibly TRBD1 on 8 matching bases. Germline V gives CDR1 SNHLY, CDR2 FYNNEI. V shed 6 bases and J shed 5 bases, with 16 bases lying between them. This CDR3 spans 15 amino acids. CDR3 region: CASRPTGGGTGELFF. CDR3 sequence (DNA): TGTGCCAGCAGGCCCACAGGGGGAGGGACCGGGGAGCTGTTTTTT.

V usage is TRBV5-6 and J usage is TRBJ2-3; no clear D gene. V was shortened by 6 bases and J by 5 bases, with 16 bases between the two germline ends. Looked up from germline, CDR1 is SGHDT and CDR2 is YYEEEE. The CDR3 covers 14 residues. Written as DNA, the CDR3 is TGTGCCAGCAATAGAGGTCTAAGCGTAGATACGCAGTATTTT. It yields the protein CASNRGLSVDTQYF.

CDR3 sequence (DNA): TGTGCCAGCAGTTACTACGAGGAGAACACTGAAGCTTTCTTT. Its protein product is CASSYYEENTEAFF. This chain joins TRBV6-6 and TRBJ1-1, with no clear D. V lost 1 base to trimming and J lost 1 base, with 7 bases between them. The CDR3 sequence is 14 residues long. Germline V lookup: CDR1 MNHNY, CDR2 SVGAGI (reference sequence).

V gene TRBV7-9 combines with J gene TRBJ2-2, with no clear D. Germline lookup yields CDR1 SEHNR and CDR2 FQNEAQ (reference sequence). V was clipped by 4 bases and J by 6 bases, with 15 bases between them. This CDR3 has 15 amino acids. The CDR3: CASSSDVMVPGELFF. CDR3 bases: TGTGCCAGCAGCTCGGACGTAATGGTCCCCGGGGAGCTGTTTTTT.

This chain links TRBV11-2 with TRBJ2-5; D may be TRBD1 (6 bases). Germline assignment: CDR1 SGHAT and CDR2 FQNNGV. The CDR3 loop spans 15 amino acids. With 0 bases removed from V and 6 bases from J, the gap between germline ends came to 14 bases. CDR3 DNA: TGTGCCAGCAGCTTAGATAGGAACAGGGAGAAGACCCAGTACTTC. Encoded protein: CASSLDRNREKTQYF.

The rearrangement links TRBV6-5 to TRBJ1-6; unclear D gene. Germline V gene sequence: CDR1 MNHEY, CDR2 SVGAGI. The CDR3 loop spans 16 amino acids. The V end lost 2 bases, the J end lost 8 bases, and 16 bases lay between the germline ends. The CDR3 coding sequence is TGTGCCAGCAGTTACCTACCTCAGCCTTCGTATTCACCCCTCCACTTT. This gives the protein CASSYLPQPSYSPLHF.